The 32 T cell receptor beta chains below come from one sample, sequenced in a study of shared clonotypes between healthy human individuals. The repertoire was sequenced with immunoSEQ multiplex PCR; TCRdb's copy has only in-frame clones and lacks some. This sample carries about 1,800,000 clones, 85% to 95% of them seen once, and the ten largest clones take under 1.5%. Naive-designated CD8 cells lacked CD45RO, were positively enriched for CCR7, and omitted terminally differentiated effector memory CD45RA+ cells. Sequenced input: naive CD8+ T cells sorted from blood. The receptors were gathered from a man younger than 35 in good health.

The chain is built from TRBV11-2 and TRBJ2-1; either TRBD1 or TRBD2 may fit D (6 bases each). There are 13 residues in the CDR3. CDR1 is SGHAT, CDR2 FQNNGV, per germline. The DNA for the CDR3 is TGTGCTACTAAATGGGGGGCGCGGAATGAGCAGTTCTTC. Residues: CATKWGARNEQFF.

This chain joins TRBV19 and TRBJ1-2, with D perhaps matching TRBD1 (5 bases). V gave up 2 bases and J gave up 6 bases, with 13 bases separating them. The CDR3 sequence is 14 residues long. Per germline, CDR1 LNHDA and CDR2 SQIVND (reference sequence). The CDR3 coding sequence is TGTGCCAGTAGTATATGGGCAGGGAACGATGGCTACACCTTC. Amino acid sequence: CASSIWAGNDGYTF.

The gene calls are TRBV27 and TRBJ1-1; TRBD1 might be the D (5 bases). The CDR3 consists of 14 residues. Germline CDR1 MNHEY, CDR2 SMNVEV (reference sequence). Trimming left V 5 bases short and J 0 bases short, with 10 bases between. The CDR3 sequence: CASSLGTLNTEAFF. The CDR3 coding sequence is TGTGCCAGCAGTCTGGGGACTCTGAACACTGAAGCTTTCTTT.

The chain recombines TRBV27 with TRBJ1-1; D not certain. CDR3 length equals 15 residues. V was cut by 5 bases and J by 4 bases, with 17 bases left in between. Germline V CDR1 and CDR2: MNHEY, SMNVEV (reference sequence). The CDR3 DNA reads as TGTGCCAGCAGTGGCAATGTAGCCCCTGTCACTGAAGCTTTCTTT. Translating gives CASSGNVAPVTEAFF.

In regard to this clone: Other DNA sequences from this sample encode an identical CDR3 as well. V usage is TRBV5-4 and J usage is TRBJ2-3; D gene ambiguous. CDR1 is SGHNT, CDR2 YYREEE, per germline (reference sequence). The CDR3 totals 12 residues. V lost 1 base and J lost 4, with 4 bases in between. This CDR3 reads CASSLLADTQYF. CDR3 coding DNA: TGTGCCAGCAGCTTGCTGGCAGATACGCAGTATTTT.

This chain links TRBV21-1 with TRBJ1-2; the D segment call TRBD1 is taken from the table without a DNA check. TRBV21-1 is noted as a pseudogene. The CDR3 consists of 14 residues. CDR3 in amino acids: CASSKKQGVTGYTF. Written as DNA, the CDR3 is TGTGCCAGCAGCAAAAAGCAGGGGGTGACTGGCTACACCTTC.

The chain recombines TRBV30 with TRBJ1-4; no definite D call. Germline V gene lookup returns CDR1 GTSNPN and CDR2 SVGIG (reference sequence). Trimming pared 7 bases from V and 8 bases from J, leaving 14 bases between. This CDR3 comprises 12 residues. The CDR3 bases are TGTGCCTTCCACATCGTCGGCGAAAAACTGTTTTTT. Translating it yields CAFHIVGEKLFF.

The chain uses TRBV5-6 and TRBJ2-7, with 8 nucleotides matching TRBD2. The CDR3 totals 13 residues. The germline gives CDR1 SGHDT, CDR2 YYEEEE. With 4 bases clipped from V and 2 bases from J, the junction kept 2 bases outside the gene matches. The DNA for the CDR3 is TGTGCCAGCAGCATAGCGGGACCCTACGAGCAGTACTTC. Translated, it gives CASSIAGPYEQYF.

This chain joins TRBV27 and TRBJ2-7; 7 bases map to TRBD1. J gave up 1 base and V 6 bases, and 9 bases lay outside the gene matches. CDR1 MNHEY and CDR2 SMNVEV come from the germline V gene (reference sequence). The CDR3 runs to 15 residues. CDR3: CASSPDRAPSYEQYF. In DNA form, the CDR3 reads TGTGCCAGCAGCCCCGACAGGGCCCCTTCCTACGAGCAGTACTTC.

In regard to this clone: Additional DNA sequences in this sample encode the identical CDR3. J is TRBJ2-7 and V is TRBV29-1; TRBD1 agrees at 9 bases. This CDR3 region has 13 residues. V lost 4 bases and J lost 0; bases outside the gene matches: 1. Looked up from germline, CDR1 is SQVTM and CDR2 is ANQGSEA. The CDR3 is CSVGTGVSYEQYF. Written as DNA, the CDR3 is TGCAGCGTTGGGACAGGGGTCTCCTACGAGCAGTACTTC.

CDR3 nucleotide sequence: TGTGCCAGCACCTTAGGGCCAGGAGCCTATAATTCACCCCTCCACTTT. Translated, it gives CASTLGPGAYNSPLHF. The chain couples TRBV27 to TRBJ1-6; D remains ambiguous. The CDR3 extends over 16 amino acids. V lost 7 bases and J lost 2, with 15 bases in between. CDR1 is MNHEY, CDR2 SMNVEV, per germline (reference sequence).

This rearrangement joins TRBV4-1 to TRBJ2-1; 8 bases are a match to TRBD1. Losses at the gene ends were 4 bases for V and 4 bases for J; bases not matched to a gene: 6. The CDR3 spans 15 residues. Germline CDR1 reads MGHRA; CDR2 reads YSYEKL. Here the CDR3 DNA reads TGCGCCAGCAGCCTGACAGGGGTGGAGTACAATGAGCAGTTCTTC. Amino acid sequence: CASSLTGVEYNEQFF.

V is TRBV5-1 and J is TRBJ2-1; 10 nucleotides align to TRBD2. The CDR3 runs to 16 residues. J was trimmed by 0 bases and V by 2 bases; bases with no gene match: 2. The germline V gene encodes CDR1 SGHRS and CDR2 YFSETQ. The CDR3 bases are TGCGCCAGCAGCTTAGCGGGGGGGCCCTCCTACAATGAGCAGTTCTTC. Amino acid sequence: CASSLAGGPSYNEQFF.

This clone came up once. This chain connects TRBV6-1 to TRBJ2-2; TRBD2 might be the D (6 bases). Trimming removed 10 bases from V and 5 bases from J, with 20 bases in between. Germline CDR1 reads MNHNS; CDR2 reads SASEGT. The CDR3 runs to 15 residues. The CDR3 region is CATSDYSIGTGELFF. CDR3 bases: TGTGCCACCTCGGACTATTCAATCGGGACCGGGGAGCTGTTTTTT.

V usage is TRBV27 and J usage is TRBJ2-7; 9 bases match TRBD1. V lost 6 bases to trimming and J lost 0 bases; unmatched junction nucleotides: 18. This CDR3 is built from 19 residues. Germline V gene data show CDR1 as MNHEY and CDR2 as SMNVEV (reference sequence). The CDR3 sequence: CASSPGPGQGPMSSYEQYF. The CDR3 DNA sequence: TGTGCCAGCAGCCCAGGGCCGGGACAGGGCCCAATGAGCTCCTACGAGCAGTACTTC.

J is TRBJ2-7 and V is TRBV6-1, with TRBD1 matching 9 bases. This CDR3 is 14 amino acids long. Trimming at V came to 6 bases and at J to 0 bases, leaving 3 bases not matched to a gene. In germline, CDR1 is MNHNS, CDR2 SASEGT. CDR3 protein: CASRGDRASYEQYF. The CDR3 region has the DNA TGTGCCAGCAGGGGGGACAGGGCCTCCTACGAGCAGTACTTC.

This chain joins TRBV7-3 and TRBJ2-7; 9 bases match TRBD1. CDR1 SGHTA and CDR2 FQGTGA come from the germline V gene. CDR3 length equals 14 residues. Trimming at V came to 5 bases and at J to 7 bases, leaving 9 bases not matched to a gene. The CDR3 DNA reads as TGTGCCAGCAGCCCCGGGACAGGGCTGAGGGAGCAGTACTTC. It encodes CASSPGTGLREQYF.

This chain uses TRBV6-5 with TRBJ2-3; tentative D call: TRBD1 (6 bases). This CDR3 has 14 amino acids. Germline CDR1 reads MNHEY; CDR2 reads SVGAGI. Trimming took 4 bases from V and 6 from J, leaving 14 bases between them. CDR3 coding DNA: TGTGCCAGCAGTTGGGGCCCAGGGGTCGATACGCAGTATTTT. This translates into CASSWGPGVDTQYF.

The CDR3 here is CASSSLPGEDEQYF. The CDR3 coding sequence is TGCGCCAGCAGTTCTCTCCCAGGGGAGGACGAGCAGTACTTC. This chain uses TRBV10-1 with TRBJ2-7; D tentatively fits TRBD1 or TRBD2 (6 bases each). Germline-derived CDR1 and CDR2 are WNHNN and SYGVQD (reference sequence). The CDR3 loop spans 14 amino acids. Trimming left V 5 bases short and J 5 bases short, with 16 bases between.

V and J are TRBV5-6 and TRBJ2-7; TRBD1 matches at 9 bases. V dropped 4 bases and J dropped 6; count of bases not matched to a gene: 8. This CDR3 region has 14 residues. Germline CDR1 is SGHDT and CDR2 is YYEEEE. CDR3 protein: CASSGGQGFSEQYF. CDR3 nucleotide sequence: TGTGCCAGCAGCGGGGGACAGGGTTTTAGCGAGCAGTACTTC.

The chain carries TRBV13 and TRBJ2-1, with 7 bases matching TRBD2. Germline V CDR1 and CDR2: PRHDT, FYEKMQ (reference sequence). The CDR3 is 15 amino acids. The V gene end was trimmed by 1 base and the J gene end by 4 bases; junction bases not matched to a gene: 4. CDR3 sequence reads: CASSLEAGAYNEQFF. In DNA, the CDR3 is TGTGCCAGCAGCTTAGAGGCGGGAGCGTACAATGAGCAGTTCTTC.

The V and J genes are TRBV7-9 and TRBJ1-1; 9 bases line up with TRBD1. Germline V gene sequence: CDR1 SEHNR, CDR2 FQNEAQ (reference sequence). The CDR3 totals 14 residues. V was pared by 6 bases and J by 10 bases, with 12 bases of the junction left unmatched. The CDR3 nucleotides are TGTGCCAGCAGAAGCCCGGGACAGGGATCCGGAGCTTTCTTT. Translated, it gives CASRSPGQGSGAFF. Looking up the rest from reference TRBV7-9 and TRBJ1-1 gives the full variable domain: DTGVSQNPRHKITKRGQNVTFRCDPISEHNRLYWYRQTLGQGPEFLTYFQNEAQLEKSRLLSDRFSAERPKGSFSTLEIQRTEQGDSAMYLCASRSPGQGSGAFFGQGTRLTVV.

The J gene is TRBJ2-7, the V gene TRBV5-1, with 7 bases lining up with TRBD1. There are 14 residues in the CDR3. Germline V lookup: CDR1 SGHRS, CDR2 YFSETQ. The V gene end was trimmed by 4 bases and the J gene end by 7 bases; junction bases not matched to a gene: 11. The CDR3 loop reads CASSVTGDIREQYF. The DNA of the CDR3 is TGCGCCAGCAGCGTAACAGGGGACATTAGAGAGCAGTACTTC.

The table lists this clone with a count of one. The chain recombines TRBV19 with TRBJ1-4; D is unclear. The CDR3 loop spans 14 amino acids. Trimming pared 1 base from V and 3 bases from J, leaving 6 bases between. The germline gives CDR1 LNHDA, CDR2 SQIVND (reference sequence). CDR3 DNA: TGTGCCAGTAGTATAGGGGGTGCTAATGAAAAACTGTTTTTT. This translates into CASSIGGANEKLFF.

J is TRBJ2-3 and V is TRBV29-1; D might be TRBD1 or TRBD2, each matching 5 bases. CDR3 size: 14 residues. The ends were cut back, 4 bases at V and 2 bases at J, with 13 bases in the middle. Per germline, CDR1 SQVTM and CDR2 ANQGSEA. The CDR3 sequence: CSVAGEGFTDTQYF. In nucleotides, the CDR3 is TGCAGCGTTGCTGGAGAGGGGTTCACAGATACGCAGTATTTT.

The gene calls are TRBV13 and TRBJ2-7, with 10 bases fitting TRBD2. This CDR3 has 11 amino acids. V lost 5 bases to trimming and J lost 11 bases; unmatched junction nucleotides: 3. Germline V gives CDR1 PRHDT, CDR2 FYEKMQ (reference sequence). The CDR3 loop is CASSDSGGKYF. CDR3 bases: TGTGCCAGCAGCGATAGCGGGGGGAAGTACTTC.

The rearrangement links TRBV9 to TRBJ2-7; D gene unclear. CDR1 SGDLS and CDR2 YYNGEE come from the germline V gene. This CDR3 comprises 13 residues. The germline V and J ends were trimmed by 7 bases and 0 bases, with 11 bases remaining between them. CDR3 sequence (DNA): TGTGCCAGCTCTCGTTTTAGCTCCTACGAGCAGTACTTC. This encodes CASSRFSSYEQYF.

The chain carries TRBV7-9 and TRBJ2-5, with unresolved D. The germline V and J ends were trimmed by 5 bases and 2 bases, with 12 bases remaining between them. Germline V gene data show CDR1 as SEHNR and CDR2 as FQNEAQ (reference sequence). The CDR3 runs 14 residues. CDR3 loop: CASSPLGFQETQYF. The CDR3 nucleotides are TGTGCCAGCAGCCCCCTCGGTTTTCAAGAGACCCAGTACTTC.

This sequence joins TRBV6-1 and TRBJ2-7, with D hard to call. Trimming left V 1 base short and J 3 bases short, with 13 bases between. CDR3 length: 15 amino acids. CDR1 is MNHNS and CDR2 is SASEGT in the germline V gene. This CDR3 is CASSEGSWEHYEQYF. CDR3 sequence (DNA): TGTGCCAGCAGTGAAGGGAGTTGGGAACACTACGAGCAGTACTTC.

The genes are TRBV7-6 and TRBJ2-2; TRBD2 aligns across 12 bases. The CDR3 is 16 residues long. Losses at the gene ends were 4 bases for V and 6 bases for J; bases not matched to a gene: 6. Germline V gene lookup returns CDR1 SGHVS and CDR2 FNYEAQ. CDR3 DNA: TGTGCCAGCAGCTCGACTAGCGGGGGAGTTCCCGGGGAGCTGTTTTTT. Translated, it gives CASSSTSGGVPGELFF.

Of note for this clone: The sample carries other DNA sequences with the same CDR3. V is TRBV27 and J is TRBJ2-7, with TRBD1 identical over 9 bases. V was pared by 5 bases and J by 4 bases, with 9 bases of the junction left unmatched. CDR1 is MNHEY, CDR2 SMNVEV, per germline (reference sequence). The CDR3 has 15 residues. In DNA, the CDR3 is TGTGCCAGCAGTACACCGGGACAGGGTGTATACGAGCAGTACTTC. Amino acids: CASSTPGQGVYEQYF.

V and J are TRBV13 and TRBJ2-7; 8 bases map to TRBD2. The CDR3 covers 16 residues. The trim removed 0 bases at V and 6 bases at J, leaving 10 bases unmatched. CDR1 PRHDT and CDR2 FYEKMQ come from the germline V gene (reference sequence). As DNA, the CDR3 is TGTGCCAGCAGCTTAGGGGCGGGAGGTCGGAACTCCGAGCAGTACTTC. Its translation is CASSLGAGGRNSEQYF.